Given below is one T cell receptor (beta chain) in context. What this receptor recognizes is not known. No base quality values were provided; no much bigger clone lies one nucleotide off. The sample belongs to a study of CD8 T cells in Susac syndrome (dated by TCRdb to about 2019). For the study in its entirety: The study used repertoire sequencing to test whether antigen drove CD8+ T cell activation and differentiation in Susac syndrome.

Peripheral blood CD8+ and CD4+ T cells from healthy donors, Susac syndrome patients and multiple sclerosis patients were profiled using high-throughput TCR beta sequencing. Healthy donors were age- and sex-matched controls. Bulk CD8+ and CD4+ T cells were purified by magnetic negative isolation, whereas CD8+ TEMRA cells were enriched by FACS. Blood was collected in EDTA tubes and processed within 24 hours, with PBMCs isolated through density gradient centrifugation. PBMCs intended for TCR sequencing were cryopreserved in liquid nitrogen and were subsequently thawed in a 37 degrees C water bath. A purity of at least 90% was achieved for sorted or isolated CD4+, CD8+ and CD8+ TEMRA cells. What the authors observed across the whole study: The number of individuals in the TCR sequencing and HLA analysis was acknowledged as relatively small.

RNA was extracted using the RNeasy kit, and about 0.5 to 1 microgram was reverse transcribed with random hexamers. The immunoSEQ multiplex PCR assay, which covers 54 Vbeta and 13 Jbeta segments, was used to amplify TCR beta CDR3 regions. Bias from PCR amplification was corrected by using a synthetic template baseline for primer optimization and for computational correction. The authors processed their data as follows. Reads were assigned to V, D and J genes according to IMGT and analyzed in immunoSEQ Analyzer, with only productive sequences retained. Clonality was computed as one minus Shannon entropy normalized by log2 of the number of productive unique sequences. For each patient and control, public and private clones were evaluated among the 100 most prevalent clones. Susac-specific clones were defined as absent from healthy and MS cohorts, 850 to 1,300 published viral clones and other ImmuneACCESS disease sequences. Through fastp at Q25 and MiXCR, TCRdb rebuilt clones from the public reads, retaining in-frame beta chains. Rows are combined by CDR3 protein, so each entry shows the most common genes and DNA. None of the V and J calls come from the authors' own analysis; TCRdb made them. This sample has some 170,000 distinct CDR3 sequences in its table, and roughly 94% of those were observed once. Approximately 0.098% of the sample is held by the ten biggest clonotypes.

Sequencing was done on a sample of CD4+ T cells from PBMCs. The source is a human donor in good health.

The nucleotide sequence reads TGTGCCAGCAGTCCCGGGACTATCAATGAGCAGTTCTTC. It translates as CASSPGTINEQFF. Here the chain combines TRBV12-3 or TRBV12-4 and TRBJ2-1; 7 junctional bases match TRBD2. From its cysteine to its phenylalanine, the CDR3 spans 13 amino acids. Left in the record is the CDR3 DNA by itself, 39 bases read in frame from the first base. V ends up 5 bases short and J 6 bases short, with an unmatched junction base count of 4.